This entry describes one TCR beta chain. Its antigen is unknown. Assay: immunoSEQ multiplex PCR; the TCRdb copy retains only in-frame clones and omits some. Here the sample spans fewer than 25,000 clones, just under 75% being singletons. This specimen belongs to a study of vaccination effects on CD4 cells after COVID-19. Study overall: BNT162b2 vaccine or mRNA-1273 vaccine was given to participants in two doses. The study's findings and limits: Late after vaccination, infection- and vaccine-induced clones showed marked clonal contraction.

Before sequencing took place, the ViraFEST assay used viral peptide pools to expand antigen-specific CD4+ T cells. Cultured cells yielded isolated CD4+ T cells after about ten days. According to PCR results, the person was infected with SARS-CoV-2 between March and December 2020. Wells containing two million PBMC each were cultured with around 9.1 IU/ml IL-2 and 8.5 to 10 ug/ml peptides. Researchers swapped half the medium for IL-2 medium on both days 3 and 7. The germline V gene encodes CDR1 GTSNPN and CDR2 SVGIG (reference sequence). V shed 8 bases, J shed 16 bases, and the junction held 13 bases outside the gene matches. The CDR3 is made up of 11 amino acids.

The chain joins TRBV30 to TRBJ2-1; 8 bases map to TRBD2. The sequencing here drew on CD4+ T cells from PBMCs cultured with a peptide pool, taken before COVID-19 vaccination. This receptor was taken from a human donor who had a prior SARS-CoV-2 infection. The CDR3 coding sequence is TGTGCCCAAAACACGGGACTAGTAGGTTTCTTC. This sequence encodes CAQNTGLVGFF.